The sequence of this T cell receptor (beta chain) was determined in a study of blood T cell repertoires in COVID-19. Study information: PBMCs, B-cell-depleted T cells, or T cells were the source of the cDNA or gDNA that made up the material.

With regard to this clone: Additional DNA sequences in this sample encode the identical CDR3.

Germline V gives CDR1 LNHNV, CDR2 YYDKDF (reference sequence). Between the trimmed V and J ends, which lost 5 bases and 0 bases, there was a span of 8 bases. The CDR3 totals 14 residues. Authors' data handling: Estimation of nucleated cell counts was performed using reference gene primer amplification. Repertoires were generated with immunoSEQ multiplex PCR, while TCRdb's copy carries only in-frame clones and drops some. V and J calls and clone size come straight from that table; D and trimming were deduced from the DNA. The repertoire includes a few hundred thousand clones, around 85% of them detected once, and about 2.2% sits in the top ten.

This clonotype originated in a woman in her 50s with acute or convalescent COVID-19. Sequenced sample: peripheral blood. The V gene is TRBV15, the J gene TRBJ1-3, with D perhaps matching TRBD1 (6 bases). CDR3 DNA: TGTGCCACCAGCCTAGGGGGCTCTGGAAACACCATATATTTT. The encoded protein is CATSLGGSGNTIYF.